This record covers a single T cell receptor beta chain. Libraries were prepared by immunoSEQ multiplex PCR; TCRdb keeps only in-frame clonotypes and omits some of them. Of about 87,000 clones listed, approximately 88% are singletons. The sample is drawn from a study of PD-L1 blockade in urothelial cancer. Noted time point: pretreatment peripheral blood. In germline, CDR1 is SGHTS, CDR2 YDEGEE. The CDR3 has 14 residues. Trimming cost V 0 bases and J 3 bases, with 9 bases left between them. The chain uses TRBV5-8 and TRBJ1-1, with unresolved D. The clonotype was recovered from an elderly woman with urothelial cancer. Sequenced here: PBMCs, sampled around atezolizumab (anti-PD-L1) treatment. CDR3 protein: CASSLGRFDTEAFF. The CDR3 bases are TGTGCCAGCAGCTTGGGGAGGTTTGACACTGAAGCTTTCTTT. The full variable domain, completed using reference TRBV5-8 and TRBJ1-1, is EAGVTQSPTHLIKTRGQQATLRCSPISGHTSVYWYQQALGLGLQFLLWYDEGEERNRGNFPPRFSGRQFPNYSSELNVNALELEDSALYLCASSLGRFDTEAFFGQGTRLTVV.